This TCR beta chain was found in a study of T-cell reconstitution after alpha-beta-depleted transplantation in children. Broader study findings: Several hundred expanded graft clones reportedly were the source of alpha-beta T cells about two months after transplant.

Using unique molecular identifiers, the investigators prepared the TCRbeta library. Via MiXCR, TCRdb re-called the PCR reads, giving one row per CDR3 protein. Of 550,000 to 600,000 distinct CDR3 sequences in the sample, 23% were seen once. For this clonotype: As yet, its antigen is unknown.

The specimen comprised PBMCs, mostly from graft donor cells, sampled 360 days after TCRalphabeta/CD19-depleted stem cell transplant. The source is a boy younger than two who had a stem cell transplant for acute myeloid leukemia, so the T cells may come from the graft donor.

The CDR3 spells CASSLATQGSSYEQYF. The CDR3 DNA reads as TGTGCCAGCAGTTTGGCTACACAGGGGTCCTCCTACGAGCAGTACTTC. This chain joins TRBV12-3 or TRBV12-4 and TRBJ2-7; 7 positions match TRBD1. The CDR3 covers 16 residues. J was trimmed by 0 bases and V by 3 bases; bases with no gene match: 8.